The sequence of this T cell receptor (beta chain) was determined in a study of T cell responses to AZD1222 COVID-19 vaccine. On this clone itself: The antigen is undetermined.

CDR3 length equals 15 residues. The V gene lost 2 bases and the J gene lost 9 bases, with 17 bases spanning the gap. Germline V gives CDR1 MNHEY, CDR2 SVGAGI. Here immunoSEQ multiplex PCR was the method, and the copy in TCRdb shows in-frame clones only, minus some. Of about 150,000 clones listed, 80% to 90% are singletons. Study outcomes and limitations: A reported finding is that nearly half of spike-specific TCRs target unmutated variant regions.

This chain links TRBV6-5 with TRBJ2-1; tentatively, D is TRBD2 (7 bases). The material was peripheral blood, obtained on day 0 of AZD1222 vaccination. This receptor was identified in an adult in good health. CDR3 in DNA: TGTGCCAGCAGTTACGGGGGGGCCCATATGCGTGAGCAGTTCTTC. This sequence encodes CASSYGGAHMREQFF.